This TCR beta chain was sequenced in a study of control samples from healthy donors and cancer patients. The data were produced by immunoSEQ multiplex PCR, yet TCRdb's version contains in-frame clones alone and is incomplete. Of 400,000 to 500,000 clones in the sample, 90% are singletons; the top ten hold more than 6%. This receptor was obtained from a man in his forties or fifties with head and neck cancer. The specimen was PBMCs.

The CDR3 protein is CASSVTGTGDGYTF. The CDR3 DNA reads TGTGCCAGCAGCGTAACCGGGACGGGGGATGGCTACACCTTC. The chain combines TRBV7-9 with TRBJ1-2; a possible D gene is TRBD1 (5 bases). The V end lost 5 bases, the J end lost 6 bases, and 16 bases lay between the germline ends. The length of the CDR3 is 14 residues. The germline V gene has CDR1 SEHNR and CDR2 FQNEAQ (reference sequence).